This T cell receptor (beta chain) was captured by sequencing in a study of identical twins. The study's findings and limits: Abundant cord blood beta clonotypes carried fewer insertions; memory repertoires showed none. In beta out-of-frame sequences, the excess sharing between twins was weaker. It was cross-sectional statistical analysis, not following the same donors, that the conclusions relied on.

This clonotype was picked up many times. What it binds is not known. The V and J ends lost 4 bases and 8 bases, in that order; junction bases with no gene match: 6. This CDR3 comprises 13 residues. CDR1 and CDR2 from the germline V gene are SGHRS and YFSETQ. Every sampled donor was Caucasian and healthy. TCRdb re-called the 5' RACE reads with MiXCR, one entry per CDR3 protein. The table lists 750,000 to 950,000 distinct CDR3 sequences, 9% to 15% of them singletons. The same data also contributed to another study, on yellow fever vaccine responses in identical twins.

The chain uses TRBV5-1 and TRBJ1-2, with TRBD1 identical over 9 bases. The source is a woman under 30 in good health. Sequenced input: PBMCs. The DNA of the CDR3 is TGCGCCAGCAGCGCACAGGGGGCGAAGGGCTACACCTTC. Translation gives CASSAQGAKGYTF.